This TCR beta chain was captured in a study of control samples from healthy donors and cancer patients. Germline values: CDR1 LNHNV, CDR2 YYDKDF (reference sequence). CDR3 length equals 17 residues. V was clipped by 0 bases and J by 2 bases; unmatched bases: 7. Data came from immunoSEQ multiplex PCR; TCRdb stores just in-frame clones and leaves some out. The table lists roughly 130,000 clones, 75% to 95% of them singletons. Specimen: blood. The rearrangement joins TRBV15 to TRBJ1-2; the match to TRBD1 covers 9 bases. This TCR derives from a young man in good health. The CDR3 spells CATSRDTGTGPNYGYTF. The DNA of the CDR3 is TGTGCCACCAGCAGAGATACCGGGACAGGGCCCAACTATGGCTACACCTTC.